What follows describes a single TCR beta chain. This receptor's antigen is unknown. Base qualities are missing; no much larger clone stands one base away. Donors were 30 to 45 systemically healthy Caucasian individuals from Russia aged roughly 6 to 95 years. Approximately 9.3 milliliters of peripheral blood were collected from each donor into EDTA-treated Vacutainer tubes. Ficoll-Paque density-gradient centrifugation was used to isolate PBMCs, with at least 7 million obtained per sample. Total RNA, at least 6 micrograms per sample, was extracted from PBMCs with Trizol reagent. For every donor, an aliquot of PBMCs went through flow cytometry to measure the percentages of naive CD45RAhigh/CD27high T cells. This specimen comes from a study of blood T cells in healthy people across ages (dated by TCRdb to between 2014 and 2016). About the full investigation: In model experiments, template switching captured about one uniquely barcoded TCR beta cDNA molecule for every two T cells. To track age-related changes in TCR beta repertoire diversity, the study relied on deep sequencing normalized with unique cDNA molecular identifiers. Donors were grouped into four age groups: young (average 16 years), middle-aged (39), aged (roughly 62) and long-lived (82). Two additional independent replicas of 1 million unique cDNA reads from the same blood draw were analyzed for two donors (one aged 18 to 29 and one aged 80 or older).

General conclusions and limits of the study: As age increased, observed TCR beta diversity per million T cells dropped in a roughly linear way, and a significant reduction was already evident by age about 40. Compared with the aged group, the long-lived group had more naive CD4+ T cells, fewer expanded clones and increased TCR diversity, suggesting age selection. A strong correlation was found between observed TCR beta diversity and the percentage of naive T cells measured by flow cytometry. Conclusive comparison of naive and antigen-experienced compartments was prevented by the profiling of bulk unsorted PBMCs. Donor CMV infection status was unknown, potentially confounding age-related changes in expanded clonotypes. Estimates of total diversity from one million sequenced T cells were regarded as lower bounds and underestimates.

The library was made by 5' RACE. This sample was sequenced with an Illumina HiSeq 2500. A second PCR of roughly 7 to 11 cycles was performed with a sample-barcoded 5' primer and a J-beta primer mix. A template-switch 5' adaptor carrying 12 random nucleotides introduced a unique molecular identifier onto each TCR beta cDNA molecule. At least 3 million CDR3-containing paired-end reads were obtained from each sample. First-strand cDNA was synthesized from all RNA with the Mint cDNA synthesis kit, primed by a TRBC-specific oligonucleotide. Following uracil-DNA glycosylase treatment, all cDNA underwent a first 18-cycle PCR with the universal primers M1SS and BC2_uni_R. For the original study's pipeline: For normalization, 1 million high-quality reads were randomly selected from each sample, with every read carrying a distinct molecular identifier. Reads with shared molecular identifiers were discarded instead of being binned into consensus sequences. MiTCR, set to a Q25 quality threshold and the strictest error-elimination algorithm, was used for CDR3 identification, clonotype clustering and error correction. A nonparametric unseen species model using Euler transformation provided a lower-bound estimate of total TCR beta diversity. Clones were called with MiXCR by TCRdb after fastp trimmed the public reads at Q25, and only in-frame beta chains were retained. Each entry is one CDR3 protein sequence, shown with its most common DNA and genes. What appears here as the V and J calls and clone size reflects TCRdb's work, not the paper's. The sample has roughly 1,000,000 distinct CDR3 sequences on record, around 25% of them singletons. The ten largest account for less than 0.75% of the sample.

The CDR3, cysteine through phenylalanine, is 15 amino acids long. Only CDR3 DNA remains: 45 bases, in frame from the first base. V is shortened by 6 bases, J by 5 bases, and the region joining them spans 20 bases. CDR1 MDHEN and CDR2 SYDVKM are derived from the germline V gene. These records were also assigned to another study, of T cells of mothers and their children. Per the second study: Nine systemically healthy Caucasian individuals served as donors, namely three mothers together with their six children. cDNA synthesis consumed the entire amount of extracted RNA, loaded at approximately 1.6 ug RNA in each 15 ul reaction. In the second PCR, the M1S primer added sample barcodes and 2-4 random nucleotides. Each mother yielded over 8.5 million TCR beta CDR3 reads and each child 3 million to 3.5 million reads. TCR recombination output is similarly shaped by thymic selection in related and unrelated pairs, with a minor effect exerted by inherited differences. Normalized repertoire overlap was always found to be slightly, but never significantly, higher in related mother-child pairs than in unrelated mother-child pairs. With a sensitivity of around 97 clones per million clonotypes, no persistent microchimeric T cell clones were detected. In the study, deep NGS was used to compare the TCR beta repertoires of mothers and children, and features distinguishing related mother-child pairs from unrelated individuals were sought. The mean age was roughly 44 +/- 4 years for the mothers and about 10 +/- 4 years for the children. Libraries were sequenced on Illumina HiSeq 2000 with 100+100 nt paired-end reads after adapter ligation with NEBNext reagents. To prevent cross-contamination, the mother and child libraries were prepared one month apart and sequenced in separate runs. Each donor had between roughly 450,000 and 2,100,000 distinct TCR beta clonotypes identified. Naive TCR beta clonotypes were estimated from low-frequency clonotypes matched to each donor's FACS-determined naive share, without sorting.

The rearranged chain carries TRBV28 and TRBJ2-7; TRBD1 is perhaps the D gene, given 6 matching bases. This TCR was sampled from a girl under 10 years old in good health. The sample taken for sequencing was blood. The sequence in DNA is TGTGCCAGCAGCGGGTACAACAGGGTTTGGGACGAGCAGTACTTC. Its protein reads: CASSGYNRVWDEQYF.